Listed here is a single T cell receptor (beta chain). Its antigen is not identified. Alongside a J-beta primer mix, a sample-barcoded 5' primer served in a second PCR lasting about 7 to 12 cycles. TCRdb re-called the 5' RACE reads with MiXCR, one entry per CDR3 protein. Of around 1,000,000 distinct CDR3 sequences listed, 20% to 25% are singletons. This specimen belongs to a study of blood T cells in healthy people across ages. Overall study: Template switching captured about one barcoded beta molecule per two T cells. Findings and limits, study-wide: Relative to aged donors, long-lived donors carried more naive CD4+ cells and displayed higher diversity.

These data were likewise used in another study, on T cells of mothers and their children. From that second work: For the second PCR, the M1S primer put in sample barcodes and 2-4 random nucleotides. The study found thymic selection shapes TCR recombination output similarly in related and unrelated pairs.

This receptor was identified in a girl aged 2 to 9 in good health. The sequencing sample was made of blood.

The CDR3 bases are TGCGCCAGCAGCCGGAACAGGGGCGACACAGATACGCAGTATTTT. Protein sequence: CASSRNRGDTDTQYF. The chain links TRBV5-1 to TRBJ2-3, with 7 bases lining up with TRBD1. The CDR3 runs to 15 residues. Germline V lookup: CDR1 SGHRS, CDR2 YFSETQ. Trimming removed 4 bases from V and 2 bases from J; junction bases left unmatched: 7.